Each of the 20 T cell receptor beta chains below was sequenced from the same sample in a study of T-cell reconstitution after alpha-beta-depleted transplantation in children. Unique molecular identifiers tagged the TCRbeta library. TCRdb reprocessed the PCR reads with MiXCR, giving one entry per CDR3 protein. The sample shows a few hundred thousand distinct CDR3 sequences, 10% to 15% of them seen only once. The sequencing used PBMCs, mostly from graft donor cells, collected 360 days after TCRalphabeta/CD19-depleted stem cell transplant. The receptors derive from a male patient under 18 who had a stem cell transplant for acute myeloid leukemia, so the T cells may come from the graft donor.

This clonotype was observed at least ten times. This chain connects TRBV29-1 to TRBJ2-2; possibly TRBD1 for D (6 bases). The CDR3 length is 12 residues. The V gene lost 7 bases and the J gene lost 4 bases, with 10 bases spanning the gap. The V gene's germline CDR1 is SQVTM and CDR2 ANQGSEA. CDR3 sequence reads: CSAWDTTGELFF. The CDR3 nucleotides are TGCAGCGCTTGGGACACCACCGGGGAGCTGTTTTTT.

The rearrangement uses TRBV20-1 and TRBJ2-3; D possibly corresponds to TRBD2 (6 bases). V was cut by 0 bases and J by 5 bases, with 15 bases left in between. Looked up from germline, CDR1 is DFQATT and CDR2 is SNEGSKA (reference sequence). This CDR3 has 15 amino acids. The CDR3 loop is CSARDLSKAGDTQYF. The CDR3 bases are TGCAGTGCTAGAGATCTGTCAAAAGCGGGAGATACGCAGTATTTT.

The chain is built from TRBV27 and TRBJ2-2; perhaps TRBD2 as D (6 bases). The V end lost 6 bases, the J end lost 8 bases, and 16 bases lay between the germline ends. This CDR3 region has 14 residues. Looked up from germline, CDR1 is MNHEY and CDR2 is SMNVEV (reference sequence). In DNA, the CDR3 is TGTGCCAGCAGGGTGACAACTGGGAGGGGGGAGCTGTTTTTT. Translation gives CASRVTTGRGELFF.

Only a few counts were recorded for this clonotype. V and J are TRBV20-1 and TRBJ2-5, with 9 bases fitting TRBD1. CDR3 size: 14 residues. CDR1 DFQATT and CDR2 SNEGSKA come from the germline V gene (reference sequence). V lost 6 bases, J lost 5 bases, and 10 bases stayed unmatched. This chain's CDR3 is CSAMGQGTLETQYF. DNA of the CDR3: TGCAGTGCGATGGGACAGGGCACCTTGGAGACCCAGTACTTC.

This clonotype was detected only a few times. The rearrangement links TRBV10-3 to TRBJ2-4; D possibly uses TRBD1 or TRBD2 (5 bases each). The CDR3 contains 12 residues. Between the trimmed V and J ends, which lost 5 bases and 5 bases, there was a span of 7 bases. Germline CDR1 and CDR2: ENHRY and SYGVKD. As DNA, the CDR3 is TGTGCCATCAGTCGGGACCAAAACATTCAGTACTTC. It specifies CAISRDQNIQYF.

This clonotype was detected many times. The rearrangement joins TRBV7-9 to TRBJ2-1, with D possibly matching TRBD2 (7 bases). Trimming pared 5 bases from V and 6 bases from J, leaving 20 bases between. The CDR3 is 16 residues long. CDR1 and CDR2 (germline): SEHNR, FQNEAQ (reference sequence). The CDR3 region is CASSPRRGGDSNEQFF. In DNA, the CDR3 is TGTGCCAGCAGCCCACGGAGGGGGGGAGATTCCAATGAGCAGTTCTTC.

The gene calls are TRBV20-1 and TRBJ2-7; 9 bases match TRBD1. V lost 2 bases and J lost 4; bases outside the gene matches: 15. Germline CDR1 is DFQATT and CDR2 is SNEGSKA (reference sequence). The CDR3 contains 17 residues. This CDR3 is CSARPLWGTGKEYEQYF. CDR3 sequence (DNA): TGCAGTGCTAGACCTCTATGGGGGACAGGGAAAGAGTACGAGCAGTACTTC.

In this sample, this clonotype turned up many times. The rearrangement uses TRBV18 and TRBJ2-1; 9 bases fit TRBD2. Germline trimming cut 6 bases from V and 10 bases from J; bases unmatched to any gene: 4. The germline CDR1 and CDR2 sequences are KGHSH and LQKENI. The CDR3 loop spans 12 amino acids. Here the CDR3 DNA reads TGTGCCAGCTCGGAAACTAGCGGGGAGCAGTTCTTC. As protein: CASSETSGEQFF.

This clonotype showed up just a few times. The V and J genes are TRBV7-3 and TRBJ2-7; D ambiguous. CDR3 length equals 14 residues. CDR1 SGHTA and CDR2 FQGTGA come from the germline V gene. V shed 5 bases and J shed 2 bases, with 13 bases lying between them. CDR3 protein: CASSPGYPPYEQYF. The CDR3 DNA reads as TGTGCCAGCAGCCCCGGTTATCCTCCCTACGAGCAGTACTTC.

V usage is TRBV4-3 and J usage is TRBJ2-7; TRBD1 matches at 7 bases. The CDR3 has 17 residues. The ends lost 0 bases at V and 4 bases at J; junction bases unmatched: 12. Germline loops: CDR1 LGHNA, CDR2 YSLEER. The CDR3 region has the DNA TGCGCCAGCAGCCAAGAGATTGGAGACAGGGCGTTTTACGAGCAGTACTTC. Its protein product is CASSQEIGDRAFYEQYF.

This clonotype turned up a few times. The chain employs TRBV28 and TRBJ2-7; maybe TRBD1 (5 bases). V lost 6 bases to trimming and J lost 0 bases, with 9 bases between them. The CDR3 covers 13 residues. The germline V gene encodes CDR1 MDHEN and CDR2 SYDVKM. This CDR3 reads CASSADSSYEQYF. DNA for the CDR3: TGTGCCAGCAGCGCAGACAGCTCCTACGAGCAGTACTTC.

The V gene is TRBV5-1, the J gene TRBJ2-1, with 10 bases that match TRBD2. Germline CDR1 reads SGHRS; CDR2 reads YFSETQ. The length of the CDR3 is 17 residues. V gave up 2 bases and J gave up 0 bases; unmatched junction bases: 5. CDR3 sequence reads: CASSFGPSGSSYNEQFF. CDR3 DNA sequence: TGCGCCAGCAGCTTTGGGCCTAGCGGGAGCTCCTACAATGAGCAGTTCTTC.

This clonotype was counted a few times. The V gene is TRBV29-1, the J gene TRBJ2-3, with TRBD2 identical over 10 bases. CDR3 length equals 15 residues. Germline V gene sequence: CDR1 SQVTM, CDR2 ANQGSEA. J lost 10 bases, V lost 6 bases, and 16 bases had no gene match. The chain's CDR3 is CSVVGTSVLGGAQYF. In nucleotides, the CDR3 is TGCAGCGTCGTCGGGACTAGCGTACTGGGTGGGGCGCAGTATTTT.

V is TRBV30 and J is TRBJ1-6; the D gene is possibly TRBD1 (5 bases). The germline V and J ends were trimmed by 1 base and 9 bases, with 13 bases remaining between them. Germline CDR1 reads GTSNPN; CDR2 reads SVGIG (reference sequence). This CDR3 is 14 amino acids long. The CDR3 nucleotides read TGTGCCTGGAGTGACTGGGGGAAGAGTTCACCCCTCCACTTT. Translation gives CAWSDWGKSSPLHF.

This clonotype was observed at least ten times. J is TRBJ2-1 and V is TRBV29-1, with no clear D. The CDR3 loop spans 12 amino acids. The V end was cut by 4 bases, the J end by 3 bases, with 7 bases between. Germline V gene sequence: CDR1 SQVTM, CDR2 ANQGSEA. The CDR3 loop reads CSVASGYNEQFF. The DNA of the CDR3 is TGCAGCGTTGCGTCAGGCTACAATGAGCAGTTCTTC.

Many counts were recorded for this clonotype. The chain has TRBV7-2 and TRBJ2-3; D ambiguous. Trimming took off 0 bases at V and 5 bases at J, with 9 bases between the two ends. CDR1 and CDR2 (germline): SGHTA, FQGNSA. CDR3 length equals 14 residues. The chain's CDR3 is CASSLAPDLDTQYF. The CDR3 DNA reads as TGTGCCAGCAGCTTAGCTCCGGATTTAGATACGCAGTATTTT.

The sample holds a few counts of this clonotype. This chain joins TRBV29-1 and TRBJ2-1; D not certain. The CDR3 loop spans 9 amino acids. V lost 6 bases and J lost 8, with 5 bases in between. Germline V gene sequence: CDR1 SQVTM, CDR2 ANQGSEA. CDR3 sequence: CSVGHEQFF. The CDR3 nucleotides read TGCAGCGTCGGACATGAGCAGTTCTTC.

This clonotype was detected a few times. The chain carries TRBV7-2 and TRBJ2-5; D ambiguous. The CDR3 has 15 amino acids. V was cut by 3 bases and J by 5 bases, with 16 bases left in between. Looked up from germline, CDR1 is SGHTA and CDR2 is FQGNSA. The CDR3 loop reads CASSLVIASRETQYF. The CDR3 DNA is TGTGCCAGCAGCTTGGTAATCGCCTCCAGGGAGACCCAGTACTTC.

The V call is TRBV5-1, the J call TRBJ1-2, with a weak D call TRBD1 (6 bases). Germline V gene lookup returns CDR1 SGHRS and CDR2 YFSETQ. The CDR3 sequence is 14 residues long. Trimming removed 1 base at V and 3 bases at J, with 10 bases between. The CDR3, as DNA: TGCGCCAGCAGCTTGATCGGGGGCGACTATGGCTACACCTTC. It specifies CASSLIGGDYGYTF.

V gene TRBV12-3 or TRBV12-4 combines with J gene TRBJ1-1; the D gene is possibly TRBD1 (6 bases). V was pared by 2 bases and J by 4 bases, with 11 bases between. The CDR3 contains 14 residues. The CDR3 DNA sequence: TGTGCCAGCAGTTTAACGGGAGGGGGCACTGAAGCTTTCTTT. The encoded protein is CASSLTGGGTEAFF.